The 21 T cell receptor beta chains reported below all come from one sample, sequenced in a study of human T cells and chemical hapten exposure. Time point specified: patch test 3, about 24 weeks after DPC sensitization. This sample's treatment: therapeutic diphenylcyclopropenone sensitization with weekly scalp DPC. TCRdb called the RACE reads again in MiXCR, with one record for every CDR3 protein. The sample carries about 190,000 distinct CDR3 sequences, 24% recorded once. The sequences come from whole blood, collected in connection with sensitization to the hapten diphenylcyclopropenone (DPC). The origin of the receptors is a woman between 40 and 50 years old with alopecia areata. Some clones in this sample may be carry-over from other donors' samples.

The chain joins TRBV20-1 to TRBJ2-7, with a tentative D call TRBD1 (6 bases). The CDR3 is 12 residues long. V lost 5 bases and J lost 2, with 10 bases in between. Germline assignment: CDR1 DFQATT and CDR2 SNEGSKA (reference sequence). The CDR3 region has the DNA TGCAGTGCTCCTGACAGGACCTACGAGCAGTACTTC. Its protein is CSAPDRTYEQYF.

V gene TRBV4-1 combines with J gene TRBJ2-1; D call uncertain. Trimming pared 1 base from V and 9 bases from J, leaving 7 bases between. Germline V lookup: CDR1 MGHRA, CDR2 YSYEKL. The CDR3 consists of 12 residues. CDR3 in amino acids: CASSQVLGEQFF. As DNA, the CDR3 is TGCGCCAGCAGCCAAGTACTCGGTGAGCAGTTCTTC.

This clonotype has a handful of counts. The chain uses TRBV20-1 and TRBJ1-5, with 10 bases fitting TRBD1. J gave up 6 bases and V 6 bases, and 11 bases lay outside the gene matches. The CDR3 is made up of 15 amino acids. Germline CDR1 is DFQATT and CDR2 is SNEGSKA (reference sequence). The CDR3 coding sequence is TGCAGTGCCAGGGACAGGGGACTATCTAGTCAGCCCCAGCATTTT. As protein: CSARDRGLSSQPQHF.

J is TRBJ2-4 and V is TRBV27, with a weak D call TRBD2 (5 bases). The V gene's germline CDR1 is MNHEY and CDR2 SMNVEV (reference sequence). The CDR3 is 13 residues long. The V and J ends lost 2 bases and 9 bases respectively, with 11 bases between them. The CDR3 region has the DNA TGTGCCAGCAGTTTACATAGTGAGGGCATTCAGTACTTC. This gives the protein CASSLHSEGIQYF.

This clonotype was seen a handful of times. The V call is TRBV20-1, the J call TRBJ2-1; D is unresolved. CDR3 size: 13 residues. Germline CDR1 DFQATT, CDR2 SNEGSKA (reference sequence). The germline V and J ends were trimmed by 0 bases and 8 bases, with 11 bases remaining between them. The DNA of the CDR3 is TGCAGTGCTAGAGATAGTAGGGCGGATGAGCAGTTCTTC. Encoded protein: CSARDSRADEQFF.

Ten or more counts support this clonotype. The gene calls are TRBV11-3 and TRBJ2-3; D might be TRBD1 (6 bases). V was pared by 1 base and J by 8 bases, with 16 bases between. The CDR3 has 15 amino acids. The germline gives CDR1 SGHNT, CDR2 YENEEA. The CDR3 loop reads CASSLVGQGSSTQYF. The CDR3 bases are TGTGCCAGCAGCTTAGTGGGCCAGGGGTCGAGTACGCAGTATTTT. Together with reference TRBV11-3 and TRBJ2-3, the CDR3 gives the full variable domain: EAGVVQSPRYKIIEKKQPVAFWCNPISGHNTLYWYLQNLGQGPELLIRYENEEAVDDSQLPKDRFSAERLKGVDSTLKIQPAELGDSAVYLCASSLVGQGSSTQYFGPGTRLTVL.

The chain employs TRBV6-2 or TRBV6-3 and TRBJ2-7, with 7 bases matching TRBD1. The length of the CDR3 is 15 residues. The V and J ends lost 6 bases and 2 bases, in that order; junction bases with no gene match: 10. Germline V CDR1 and CDR2: MNHEY, SVGEGT. The CDR3 nucleotides are TGTGCCAGCAGACGGGACAGTCCGGCCACCTACGAGCAGTACTTC. It codes for CASRRDSPATYEQYF.

This rearrangement joins TRBV7-3 to TRBJ1-1; 10 bases match TRBD1. CDR1 SGHTA and CDR2 FQGTGA come from the germline V gene. The CDR3 covers 14 residues. J lost 5 bases, V lost 1 base, and 1 base had no gene match. The CDR3 DNA is TGTGCCAGCAGCTTAAGGGGACAGGGGACTGAAGCTTTCTTT. It is translated as CASSLRGQGTEAFF.

This clonotype was counted a few times. The V and J genes are TRBV7-9 and TRBJ2-1; the match to TRBD1 covers 9 bases. Germline V gene sequence: CDR1 SEHNR, CDR2 FQNEAQ (reference sequence). V lost 4 bases, J lost 7 bases, and 8 bases stayed unmatched. The CDR3 length is 15 residues. The CDR3 loop reads CASSYPGQGGNEQFF. CDR3 DNA: TGTGCCAGCAGCTATCCGGGACAGGGTGGGAATGAGCAGTTCTTC.

This clonotype was seen a few times. The V call is TRBV6-2 or TRBV6-3, the J call TRBJ2-1; TRBD2 aligns across 10 bases. CDR3 length: 18 residues. With V trimmed by 2 bases and J by 1 base, 8 bases remained unmatched. Germline V gene sequence: CDR1 MNHEY, CDR2 SVGEGT. CDR3 amino acids: CASSYNLAGAWSYNEQFF. The DNA for the CDR3 is TGTGCCAGCAGTTACAACCTAGCGGGAGCATGGTCCTACAATGAGCAGTTCTTC.

As for this clonotype: An end of the junction does not agree with germline; a read error may underlie this. This sequence joins TRBV4-2 and TRBJ2-4; 7 bases match TRBD2. Looked up from germline, CDR1 is LGHNA and CDR2 is YNFKEQ. The length of the CDR3 is 18 residues. The DNA for the CDR3 is TGTGCCAGCAGCAGAAGTGGTGGGAGGGGACCCGATGGGAACATTCGGTACTTC. It codes for CASSRSGGRGPDGNIRYF.

The chain carries TRBV9 and TRBJ2-3; tentative D call: TRBD1 (5 bases). The CDR3 extends over 13 amino acids. Germline V gives CDR1 SGDLS, CDR2 YYNGEE. Trimming stripped 3 bases from V and 8 bases from J, with 13 bases between. CDR3 region: CASSATGDSTQYF. DNA for the CDR3: TGTGCCAGCAGCGCCACCGGCGACAGTACGCAGTATTTT.

The rearrangement links TRBV7-2 to TRBJ2-5; weak D call: TRBD2 (5 bases). V lost 4 bases and J 2 bases, leaving 14 bases between the germline ends. Germline assignment: CDR1 SGHTA and CDR2 FQGNSA. This CDR3 comprises 15 residues. CDR3 DNA sequence: TGTGCCAGCAGCTCCATACCCGGGGTTCAAGAGACCCAGTACTTC. Amino acids: CASSSIPGVQETQYF. The full variable domain, in which reference TRBV7-2 and TRBJ2-5 provide the parts outside the CDR3, is GAGVSQSPSNKVTEKGKDVELRCDPISGHTALYWYRQSLGQGLEFLIYFQGNSAPDKSGLPSDRFSAERTGGSVSTLTIQRTQQEDSAVYLCASSSIPGVQETQYFGPGTRLLVL.

This chain uses TRBV4-3 with TRBJ1-4, with D perhaps matching TRBD1 (5 bases). The length of the CDR3 is 15 residues. V was shortened by 3 bases and J by 4 bases, with 12 bases between the two germline ends. Germline V gives CDR1 LGHNA, CDR2 YSLEER. The DNA of the CDR3 is TGCGCCAGCAGCCATTTGGACACCGATAATGAAAAACTGTTTTTT. Encoded protein: CASSHLDTDNEKLFF.

In its sample, this clonotype was seen a few times. The chain uses TRBV4-2 and TRBJ2-7; D perhaps matches TRBD2 (7 bases). Germline V gives CDR1 LGHNA, CDR2 YNFKEQ. With 4 bases removed from V and 4 bases from J, the gap between germline ends came to 14 bases. The CDR3 spans 14 residues. For the CDR3, the DNA is TGTGCCAGCAGCCGGGAGGGGGTATCATACGAGCAGTACTTC. It codes for CASSREGVSYEQYF.

This sequence joins TRBV20-1 and TRBJ2-2; D is possibly TRBD2 (6 bases). Germline loops: CDR1 DFQATT, CDR2 SNEGSKA (reference sequence). The CDR3 length is 15 residues. Trimming removed 3 bases from V and 2 bases from J, with 13 bases in between. The CDR3 DNA reads TGCAGTGCTAGCGCGGAGGGCGACAACACCGGGGAGCTGTTTTTT. Protein sequence: CSASAEGDNTGELFF.

This clonotype came up a few times. The chain carries TRBV28 and TRBJ2-7, with 8 positions matching TRBD1. In germline, CDR1 is MDHEN, CDR2 SYDVKM. V was clipped by 8 bases and J by 5 bases; unmatched bases: 11. This CDR3 is 14 amino acids long. For the CDR3, the DNA is TGTGCCAGCCGGTTCGGGACAGGCGTCGACGAGCAGTACTTC. This encodes CASRFGTGVDEQYF.

This clonotype was seen a handful of times. This chain connects TRBV7-2 to TRBJ2-1; 7 bases agree with TRBD1. The germline CDR1 and CDR2 sequences are SGHTA and FQGNSA. With 6 bases clipped from V and 2 bases from J, the junction kept 7 bases outside the gene matches. The CDR3 consists of 15 residues. CDR3 in amino acids: CASSLQGIAYNEQFF. The CDR3 nucleotides are TGTGCCAGCAGTCTACAGGGGATTGCCTACAATGAGCAGTTCTTC.

There are a few counts of this clonotype. This chain uses TRBV6-2 or TRBV6-3 with TRBJ2-7, with D maybe TRBD2 (5 bases). From germline, CDR1 is MNHEY and CDR2 SVGEGT. The CDR3 covers 12 residues. Trimming left V 6 bases short and J 2 bases short, with 8 bases between. CDR3 bases: TGTGCCAGCAGGGACTTAACCTACGAGCAGTACTTC. The encoded protein is CASRDLTYEQYF.

In its sample, this clonotype was seen a few times. CDR3 region: CASSYRDKYNEQFF. Here the CDR3 DNA reads TGTGCCAGCAGTTACCGGGACAAATACAATGAGCAGTTCTTC. This chain joins TRBV6-2 or TRBV6-3 and TRBJ2-1; a possible D gene is TRBD1 (6 bases). Trimming removed 2 bases from V and 4 bases from J, with 9 bases in between. The CDR3 consists of 14 residues. CDR1 MNHEY and CDR2 SVGEGT come from the germline V gene.

The V call is TRBV6-5, the J call TRBJ2-1; the match to TRBD2 covers 7 bases. CDR1 MNHEY and CDR2 SVGAGI come from the germline V gene. This CDR3 has 15 residues. V shed 2 bases and J 0 bases; nucleotides not matched to a gene: 1. In DNA form, the CDR3 reads TGTGCCAGCAGTTACCGCGGGAGCTCCTACAATGAGCAGTTCTTC. Residues: CASSYRGSSYNEQFF.